The 3 T cell receptor beta chains reported below all come from one sample, sequenced in a study of T cells in Graves' hyperthyroidism and ophthalmopathy (dated by TCRdb to about 2019). Libraries were constructed by multiplex PCR. TCRdb names Illumina HiSeq 2000 as the instrument used. Amplification of TCR beta CDR3 regions was carried out from RNA transcripts. The first round of RT-PCR for the TCR CDR3 was performed with the HTBI primer set and the Qiagen OneStep RT-PCR kit. The public reads were quality trimmed at Q25 with fastp and then assembled into clones with MiXCR by TCRdb, keeping productive beta chains. Each entry merges the rows of one CDR3 protein and shows their most common DNA and genes. This sample gives fewer than 850,000 distinct CDR3 sequences in total; roughly 17% of them show up just once. Around 15% of the sample is held by the ten biggest clonotypes. The sample comprised blood. These receptors originate from a man aged 45-65 years with Graves' hyperthyroidism.

The chain employs TRBV19 and TRBJ2-3; possibly TRBD1 or TRBD2 for D (5 bases each). Germline V gene sequence: CDR1 LNHDA, CDR2 SQIVND (reference sequence). The V gene lost 4 bases and the J gene lost 0 bases, with 14 bases spanning the gap. This CDR3 has 16 amino acids. CDR3 region: CASSNKYGASTDTQYF. The CDR3 DNA is TGTGCCAGTAGTAATAAATACGGGGCGAGCACAGATACGCAGTATTTT.

Comment on this clonotype: A much larger clone lies one base from this, so it may be a read error. J is TRBJ1-1 and V is TRBV27; D is undetermined. Germline V CDR1 and CDR2: MNHEY, SMNVEV (reference sequence). The length of the CDR3 is 15 residues. CDR3 coding DNA: TGTGCCAGCAGTCTATCGACACCTCCCAACGCTGAAGCTTTCTTT. Amino acids: CASSLSTPPNAEAFF.

The chain links TRBV5-4 to TRBJ2-2, with D perhaps TRBD2 (6 bases). The CDR3 runs to 15 residues. Trimming shortened V by 4 bases and J by 0 bases, and 10 bases separated the two germline ends. Germline-derived CDR1 and CDR2 are SGHNT and YYREEE (reference sequence). The CDR3: CASSVTSANTGELFF. The CDR3 nucleotides read TGTGCCAGCAGCGTGACTAGTGCGAACACCGGGGAGCTGTTTTTT.